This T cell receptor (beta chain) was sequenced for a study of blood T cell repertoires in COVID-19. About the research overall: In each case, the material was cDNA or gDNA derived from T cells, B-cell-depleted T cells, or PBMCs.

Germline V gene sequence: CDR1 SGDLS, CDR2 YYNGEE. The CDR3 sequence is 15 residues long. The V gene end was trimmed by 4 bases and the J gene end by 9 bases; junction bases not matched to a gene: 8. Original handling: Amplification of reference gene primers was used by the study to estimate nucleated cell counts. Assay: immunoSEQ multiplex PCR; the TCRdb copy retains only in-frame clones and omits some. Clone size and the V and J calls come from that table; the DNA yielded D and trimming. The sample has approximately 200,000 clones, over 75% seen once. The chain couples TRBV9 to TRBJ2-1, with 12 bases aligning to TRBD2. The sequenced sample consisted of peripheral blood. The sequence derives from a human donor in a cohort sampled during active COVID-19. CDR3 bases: TGTGCCAGCAGCTGGACTAGCGGGACCGGGAGTGAGCAGTTCTTC. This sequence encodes CASSWTSGTGSEQFF.